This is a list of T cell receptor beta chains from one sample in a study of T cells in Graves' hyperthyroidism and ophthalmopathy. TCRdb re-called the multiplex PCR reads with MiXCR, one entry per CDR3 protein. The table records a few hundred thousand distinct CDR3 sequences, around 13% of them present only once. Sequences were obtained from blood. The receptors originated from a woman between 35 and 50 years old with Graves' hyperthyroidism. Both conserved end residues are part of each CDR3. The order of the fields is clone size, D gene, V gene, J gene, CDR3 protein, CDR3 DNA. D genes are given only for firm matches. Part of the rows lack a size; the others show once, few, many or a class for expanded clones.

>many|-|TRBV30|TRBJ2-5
CAWREGLGVSQETQYF
TGTGCCTGGAGGGAGGGGCTGGGAGTTTCTCAAGAGACCCAGTACTTC
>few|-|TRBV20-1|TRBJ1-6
CSARPDSGRGSPLHF
TGCAGTGCCCGTCCGGACAGTGGTCGCGGTTCACCCCTCCACTTT
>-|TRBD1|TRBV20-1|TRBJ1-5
CSARDSTGGEPQHF
TGCAGTGCTAGAGATTCGACAGGGGGCGAGCCCCAGCATTTT
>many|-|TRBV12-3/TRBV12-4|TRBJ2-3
CASRLTETSTDTQYF
TGTGCCAGCAGGTTGACTGAAACTAGCACAGATACGCAGTATTTT
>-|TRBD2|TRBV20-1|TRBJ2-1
CSARTPGLAGLREQFF
TGCAGTGCTAGGACACCGGGACTAGCGGGATTGAGAGAGCAGTTCTTC
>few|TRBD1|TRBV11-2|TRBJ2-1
CASSGRDRVYNEQFF
TGTGCCAGCAGCGGCCGGGACAGGGTTTACAATGAGCAGTTCTTC
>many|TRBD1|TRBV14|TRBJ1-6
CASSQDGTGAFNSPLHF
TGTGCCAGCAGCCAAGATGGGACAGGGGCTTTTAATTCACCCCTCCACTTT
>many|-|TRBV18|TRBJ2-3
CASSPPNLDTQYF
TGTGCCAGCTCACCACCTAATTTAGATACGCAGTATTTT
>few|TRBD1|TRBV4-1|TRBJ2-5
CASSQVRTGPETQYF
TGCGCCAGCAGCCAAGTTCGGACAGGGCCTGAGACCCAGTACTTC
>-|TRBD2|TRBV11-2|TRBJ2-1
CASSLGLAPNEQFF
TGTGCCAGCAGCCTCGGACTAGCCCCCAATGAGCAGTTCTTC
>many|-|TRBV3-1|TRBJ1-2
CASSRLGGGAGVDGYTF
TGTGCCAGCAGCCGTTTGGGAGGAGGGGCAGGAGTCGATGGCTACACCTTC
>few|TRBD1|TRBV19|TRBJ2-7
CASSVRGQGYEQYF
TGTGCCAGTAGTGTCAGGGGGCAAGGCTACGAGCAGTACTTC
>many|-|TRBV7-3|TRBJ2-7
CASSLTGGISYEQYF
TGTGCCAGCAGCTTAACGGGGGGTATCTCCTACGAGCAGTACTTC
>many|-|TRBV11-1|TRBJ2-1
CASSSRALGNEQFF
TGTGCCAGCAGCTCCCGGGCCCTCGGCAATGAGCAGTTCTTC
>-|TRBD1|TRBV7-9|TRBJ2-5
CASSFSGGDETQYF
TGTGCCAGCAGCTTTTCAGGGGGCGACGAGACCCAGTACTTC
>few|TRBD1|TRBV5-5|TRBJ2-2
CASSGVGQGRDTGELFF
TGTGCCAGCAGCGGGGTGGGACAGGGGAGGGACACCGGGGAGCTGTTTTTT
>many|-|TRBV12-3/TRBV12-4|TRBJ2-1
CASTTGTHYNEQFF
TGTGCCAGCACTACTGGGACTCACTACAATGAGCAGTTCTTC
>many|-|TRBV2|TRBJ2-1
CASSDSFPQGTRNEQFF
TGTGCCAGCAGTGATAGTTTCCCCCAGGGGACGCGTAATGAGCAGTTCTTC
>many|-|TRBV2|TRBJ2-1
CASSGGGSREEQFF
TGTGCCAGCAGTGGGGGTGGGAGCCGGGAGGAGCAGTTCTTC